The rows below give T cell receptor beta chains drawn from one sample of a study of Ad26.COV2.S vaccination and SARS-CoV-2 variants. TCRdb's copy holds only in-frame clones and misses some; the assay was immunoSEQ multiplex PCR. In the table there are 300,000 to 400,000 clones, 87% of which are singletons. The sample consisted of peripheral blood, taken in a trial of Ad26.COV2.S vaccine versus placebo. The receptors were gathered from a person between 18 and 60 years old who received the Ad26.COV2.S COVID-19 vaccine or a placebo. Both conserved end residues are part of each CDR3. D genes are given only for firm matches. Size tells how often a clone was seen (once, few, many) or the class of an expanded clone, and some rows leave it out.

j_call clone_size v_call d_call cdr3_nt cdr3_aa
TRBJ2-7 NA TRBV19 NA TGTGCCAGTAGTATTCATAGGGGCTCCTACGAGCAGTACTTC CASSIHRGSYEQYF
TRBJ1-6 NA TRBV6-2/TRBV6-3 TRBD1 TGTGCCAGCAGTTACTCACAGGGGGCCGGTAATTCACCCCTCCACTTT CASSYSQGAGNSPLHF
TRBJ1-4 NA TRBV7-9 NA TGTGCCAGCAGCTTAGGAGATGGAAATGAAAAACTGTTTTTT CASSLGDGNEKLFF
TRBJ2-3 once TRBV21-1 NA TGTGCCAGCCAAGCAAGGGACACACTACCTTTT CASQARDTLPF
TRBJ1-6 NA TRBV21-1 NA TGTGCCAGCAGCTGGGGGCACCGGGGCCTTTCGGATTCACCCCTCCACTTT CASSWGHRGLSDSPLHF
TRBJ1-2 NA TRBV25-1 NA TGTGCCAGCAGTTCCCGGTCCTATGGCTACACCTTC CASSSRSYGYTF
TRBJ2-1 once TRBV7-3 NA TGTGCCAGCAGCCCTAGGAGAAGCTCCTACAATGAGCAGTTCTTC CASSPRRSSYNEQFF
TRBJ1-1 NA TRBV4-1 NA TGCGCCAGCAGCTCAGAGGGGAACACTGAAGCTTTCTTT CASSSEGNTEAFF
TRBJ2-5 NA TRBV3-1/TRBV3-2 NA TGTGCCAGCAGCCTCCGACAAGAGACCCAGTACTTC CASSLRQETQYF
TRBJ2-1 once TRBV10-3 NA TGTGCCATCAGAAATGAGCAGTTCTTC CAIRNEQFF
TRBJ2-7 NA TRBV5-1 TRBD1 TGCGCCAGCAGCTTAGGGCAGGGGGCCACCTACGAGCAGTACTTC CASSLGQGATYEQYF